The next 20 T cell receptor beta chains were all read from a single sample in a study of blood T cells in healthy people across ages. Next came a second PCR, run for about 7 to 12 cycles, which used a sample-barcoded 5' primer along with a J-beta primer mix. TCRdb reprocessed the 5' RACE reads with MiXCR, giving one entry per CDR3 protein. The data show about 1.8 million distinct CDR3 sequences, 49% seen once. The sequenced sample was blood. The receptors were gathered from a middle-aged woman in good health.

The chain combines TRBV6-2 or TRBV6-3 with TRBJ2-1, with 7 bases lining up with TRBD1. V shed 6 bases, J shed 13 bases, and the junction held 12 bases outside the gene matches. The CDR3 covers 13 residues. Germline-derived CDR1 and CDR2 are MNHEY and SVGEGT. The CDR3 DNA reads as TGTGCCAGCAGGAGACAGGGCCAAGAGACCCAGTTCTTC. The encoded protein is CASRRQGQETQFF.

J is TRBJ2-5 and V is TRBV6-2 or TRBV6-3; perhaps D is TRBD1 or TRBD2 (7 bases each). Trimming pared 7 bases from V and 1 base from J, leaving 22 bases between. The CDR3 is made up of 17 amino acids. Germline loops: CDR1 MNHEY, CDR2 SVGEGT. This CDR3 is CASTVGRGQTLQETQYF. CDR3 nucleotides: TGTGCCAGCACTGTGGGGAGGGGACAGACCCTCCAAGAGACCCAGTACTTC.

The chain has TRBV6-2 or TRBV6-3 and TRBJ2-5; TRBD1 agrees at 10 bases. The J call is doubtful: the DNA matches TRBJ2-7 better. The length of the CDR3 is 17 residues. The germline V gene encodes CDR1 MNHEY and CDR2 SVGEGT. The CDR3 DNA sequence: TGTGCCAGCAGTTACTCGTCCGGGACAGGGGAGATGTACGAGCAGTACTTC. Translation gives CASSYSSGTGEMYEQYF.

The chain employs TRBV5-1 and TRBJ2-3; D is uncertain. V was clipped by 4 bases and J by 1 base, with 10 bases between them. Germline loops: CDR1 SGHRS, CDR2 YFSETQ. CDR3 length equals 14 residues. The CDR3 DNA is TGCGCCAGCAGCACACCTTCTCGCACAGATACGCAGTATTTT. It codes for CASSTPSRTDTQYF. The complete variable domain, with remaining parts taken from reference TRBV5-1 and TRBJ2-3, reads KAGVTQTPRYLIKTRGQQVTLSCSPISGHRSVSWYQQTPGQGLQFLFEYFSETQRNKGNFPGRFSGRQFSNSRSEMNVSTLELGDSALYLCASSTPSRTDTQYFGPGTRLTVL.

The rearrangement joins TRBV4-2 to TRBJ2-7; 10 bases fit TRBD2. Germline V CDR1 and CDR2: LGHNA, YNFKEQ. The CDR3 is 16 residues long. Trimming took 0 bases from V and 4 from J; bases not matched to a gene: 6. CDR3 DNA sequence: TGTGCCAGCAGCCAAGAATCCCTAGCGGGAGAGTACGAGCAGTACTTC. Its protein product is CASSQESLAGEYEQYF.

A few counts support this clonotype. The chain couples TRBV4-2 to TRBJ2-3, with 9 bases aligning to TRBD2. V lost 0 bases, J lost 4 bases, and 11 bases stayed unmatched. Germline-derived CDR1 and CDR2 are LGHNA and YNFKEQ. The CDR3 sequence is 18 residues long. The CDR3 nucleotides read TGTGCCAGCAGCCAAGACGGCCTAGCGGGGCGTAGCGCAGATACGCAGTATTTT. Protein product: CASSQDGLAGRSADTQYF.

This clonotype has a handful of counts. CDR3 region: CASSAWGLPNYGYTF. CDR3 sequence (DNA): TGTGCCAGCAGTGCCTGGGGACTCCCCAACTATGGCTACACCTTC. The rearrangement joins TRBV25-1 to TRBJ1-2, with D possibly being TRBD1 (5 bases). V shed 4 bases and J shed 2 bases, with 14 bases lying between them. The CDR3 sequence is 15 residues long. Germline CDR1 reads MGHDK; CDR2 reads SYGVNS.

The V gene is TRBV3-1, the J gene TRBJ2-1; TRBD1 matches at 10 bases. CDR1 is LGHDT, CDR2 YNNKEL, per germline (reference sequence). Trimming removed 0 bases from V and 2 bases from J; junction bases left unmatched: 4. The CDR3 has 17 residues. The chain's CDR3 is CASSQEGQGRPYNEQFF. CDR3 nucleotide sequence: TGTGCCAGCAGCCAAGAGGGACAGGGGCGCCCCTACAATGAGCAGTTCTTC.

The table lists this clonotype with a few counts. The rearrangement links TRBV2 to TRBJ1-1, with D unresolved. The CDR3 loop spans 11 amino acids. With 5 bases removed from V and 6 bases from J, the gap between germline ends came to 7 bases. Germline values: CDR1 SNHLY, CDR2 FYNNEI. The CDR3 loop is CASSQVSEAFF. In nucleotides, the CDR3 is TGTGCCAGCAGTCAGGTTTCTGAAGCTTTCTTT.

This clonotype was recorded once. This chain uses TRBV6-1 with TRBJ2-1; 9 nucleotides agree with TRBD2. The CDR3 contains 14 residues. J was trimmed by 9 bases and V by 3 bases; bases with no gene match: 6. Per germline, CDR1 MNHNS and CDR2 SASEGT. The CDR3 DNA sequence: TGTGCCAGCAGTGAGTTAGCGGGGGCCGGTGAGCAGTTCTTC. It is translated as CASSELAGAGEQFF.

The V and J genes are TRBV4-2 and TRBJ1-2, with unresolved D. Between the trimmed V and J ends, which lost 1 base and 3 bases, there was a span of 6 bases. The CDR3 loop spans 13 amino acids. CDR1 is LGHNA and CDR2 is YNFKEQ in the germline V gene. CDR3 coding DNA: TGTGCCAGCAGCCAAGTTGCAGACTATGGCTACACCTTC. Translated: CASSQVADYGYTF.

The chain joins TRBV28 to TRBJ1-5; D is unclear. CDR1 is MDHEN, CDR2 SYDVKM, per germline. This CDR3 contains 15 residues. Trimming pared 3 bases from V and 1 base from J, leaving 10 bases between. The CDR3 DNA sequence: TGTGCCAGCAGTTTCTGGCAGAGCAGCAATCAGCCCCAGCATTTT. Translating gives CASSFWQSSNQPQHF.

The chain carries TRBV4-1 and TRBJ1-5; 7 bases are a match to TRBD1. Trimming took 3 bases from V and 5 from J; bases not matched to a gene: 16. This CDR3 comprises 18 residues. Germline V gene data show CDR1 as MGHRA and CDR2 as YSYEKL. The CDR3 sequence is CASSHGDRWYRRDQPQHF. In DNA form, the CDR3 reads TGCGCCAGCAGCCACGGGGACAGATGGTACCGACGAGATCAGCCCCAGCATTTT.

This clonotype was counted ten times or more. The chain couples TRBV29-1 to TRBJ2-5; TRBD2 aligns across 9 bases. CDR1 SQVTM and CDR2 ANQGSEA come from the germline V gene. The CDR3 has 13 residues. The V and J ends lost 3 bases and 5 bases, in that order; junction bases with no gene match: 4. The CDR3 loop reads CSVDPGLAETQYF. CDR3 coding DNA: TGCAGCGTTGATCCTGGACTAGCGGAGACCCAGTACTTC.

This clonotype was found a few times. This chain joins TRBV29-1 and TRBJ1-2; maybe TRBD1 (5 bases). The CDR3 runs to 12 residues. Germline CDR1 reads SQVTM; CDR2 reads ANQGSEA. V was shortened by 5 bases and J by 5 bases, with 12 bases between the two germline ends. CDR3 region: CSVPSEGYGYTF. As DNA, the CDR3 is TGCAGCGTTCCGAGTGAGGGGTATGGCTACACCTTC.

The J gene is TRBJ2-5, the V gene TRBV20-1; TRBD2 matches at 8 bases. J was trimmed by 3 bases and V by 1 base; bases with no gene match: 7. The CDR3 contains 15 residues. Germline V gene data show CDR1 as DFQATT and CDR2 as SNEGSKA (reference sequence). The CDR3 DNA sequence: TGCAGTGCTAGAGTCTCGGGGGGGATGGAAGAGACCCAGTACTTC. Its translation: CSARVSGGMEETQYF.

The table lists this clonotype with a few counts. In nucleotides, the CDR3 is TGCGCCAGCAGCTTGGAGAGGGGAGTGACTCAAGAGACCCAGTACTTC. This translates into CASSLERGVTQETQYF. The V and J genes are TRBV5-1 and TRBJ2-5, with D tentatively TRBD1 or TRBD2 (5 bases each). The CDR3 spans 16 residues. The V gene's germline CDR1 is SGHRS and CDR2 YFSETQ. V was pared by 0 bases and J by 2 bases, with 14 bases between.

This clonotype has more than one count but fewer than ten. This sequence joins TRBV4-1 and TRBJ2-7, with a tentative D call TRBD2 (6 bases). The closer fit of TRBJ2-5 to the DNA end suggests the J call may be wrong. The CDR3 extends over 17 amino acids. The germline V gene encodes CDR1 MGHRA and CDR2 YSYEKL. DNA for the CDR3: TGCGCCAGCAGCCAAGTCACGTCGTGGGACGGAGGGGAGACCCAGTACTTC. This encodes CASSQVTSWDGGETQYF.

The genes are TRBV7-3 and TRBJ2-3, with TRBD1 matching over 8 bases. Trimming at V came to 5 bases and at J to 4 bases, leaving 14 bases not matched to a gene. CDR1 and CDR2 from the germline V gene are SGHTA and FQGTGA. The CDR3 loop spans 17 amino acids. CDR3 DNA: TGTGCCAGCAGCCTCGAAGGACAGGGTATATCCTCAGATACGCAGTATTTT. Amino acids: CASSLEGQGISSDTQYF.

This chain links TRBV6-2 or TRBV6-3 with TRBJ2-1, with 13 bases matching TRBD2. Germline CDR1 is MNHEY and CDR2 is SVGEGT. V lost 6 bases, J lost 13 bases, and 9 bases stayed unmatched. This CDR3 is built from 14 residues. The CDR3 nucleotides are TGTGCCAGCAGACTACTAGCGGGGGGGCGATCCCAGTTCTTC. It codes for CASRLLAGGRSQFF.